The 28 T cell receptor beta chains presented below share a single source sample, sequenced in a study of vaccination and CD4 T cells after COVID-19 (dated by TCRdb to 2021 to 2024). These TCRs' antigens remain unknown. The method was PCR. Sequenced using an Illumina iSeq 100. DNA from cultured CD4+ T cells was subjected to TCR sequencing with the Oncomine TCR Beta short-read assay at the Johns Hopkins FTIC core. The public reads were reanalyzed by TCRdb: fastp trimming at Q25, MiXCR alignment, in-frame beta chains only. Every CDR3 protein is listed once, alongside the most common genes and DNA of its rows. The sample profile shows some 11,000 distinct CDR3 sequences; 20% of them were found once. The ten most abundant clones make up less than 15% of the sample. The sample's treatment or condition, from its label and the paper: roughly ten-day PBMC culture with coronavirus spike peptide pools or control peptides (ViraFEST assay).

The sample was CD4+ T cells from blood, cultured in vitro, taken before SARS-CoV-2 vaccination. These TCRs come from a human donor who received a COVID-19 vaccine.

By share, this clonotype ranks as medium-sized (0.01 to 0.1%). This chain joins TRBV24-1 and TRBJ1-5, with TRBD1 matching over 7 bases. V was pared by 5 bases and J by 4 bases, with 7 bases of the junction left unmatched. Germline CDR1 is KGHDR and CDR2 is SFDVKD. The CDR3 runs 15 residues. CDR3 in amino acids: CATSGVGGRNQPQHF. The CDR3 coding sequence is TGTGCCACCAGTGGAGTAGGGGGCCGGAATCAGCCCCAGCATTTT.

V usage is TRBV5-1 and J usage is TRBJ1-2; D is ambiguous. V lost 0 bases to trimming and J lost 9 bases, with 12 bases between them. The CDR3 length is 13 residues. Germline V gene data show CDR1 as SGHRS and CDR2 as YFSETQ. The CDR3 loop is CASSLEGGLRYTF. The DNA of the CDR3 is TGCGCCAGCAGCTTGGAGGGCGGTCTTCGCTACACCTTC. Filled out from reference TRBV5-1 and TRBJ1-2, the complete variable domain reads KAGVTQTPRYLIKTRGQQVTLSCSPISGHRSVSWYQQTPGQGLQFLFEYFSETQRNKGNFPGRFSGRQFSNSRSEMNVSTLELGDSALYLCASSLEGGLRYTFGSGTRLTVV.

This clonotype counts as medium-sized. V and J are TRBV20-1 and TRBJ1-5, with 8 bases identical to TRBD1. Germline lookup yields CDR1 DFQATT and CDR2 SNEGSKA (reference sequence). The CDR3 is 14 residues long. Trimming took 4 bases from V and 10 from J; bases not matched to a gene: 12. CDR3 region: CSATGTGLVGPQHF. CDR3 sequence (DNA): TGCAGTGCTACCGGGACAGGCCTCGTGGGACCCCAGCATTTT.

The J gene is TRBJ2-5, the V gene TRBV30; 7 bases fit TRBD1. The CDR3 has 16 residues. The trim removed 2 bases at V and 4 bases at J, leaving 13 bases unmatched. CDR1 is GTSNPN, CDR2 SVGIG, per germline (reference sequence). As DNA, the CDR3 is TGTGCCTGGAGTTCTCGGGTCAGGGGGTATGGAGAGACCCAGTACTTC. Translated, it gives CAWSSRVRGYGETQYF.

Here the CDR3 reads CASSRDRYYGYTF. CDR3 bases: TGTGCCAGCAGCAGGGACAGATATTATGGCTACACCTTC. The chain combines TRBV12-3 or TRBV12-4 with TRBJ1-2; 7 bases are a match to TRBD1. This CDR3 is 13 amino acids long. V lost 6 bases to trimming and J lost 5 bases; unmatched junction nucleotides: 6.

This clonotype was seen more than once but under ten times. The genes are TRBV19 and TRBJ2-5; 11 nucleotides agree with TRBD1. The CDR3 is made up of 16 amino acids. Unmatched junction bases numbered 4, after V lost 3 bases and J lost 1 base. Germline V CDR1 and CDR2: LNHDA, SQIVND (reference sequence). The CDR3 DNA reads as TGTGCCAGTAGTATTGGAGGGACAGGGGGCCAAGAGACCCAGTACTTC. This encodes CASSIGGTGGQETQYF.

This clonotype came up a few times. The V gene is TRBV6-1, the J gene TRBJ1-3, with D uncertain. The CDR3 covers 16 residues. Per the germline V gene, CDR1 is MNHNS and CDR2 is SASEGT. V lost 7 bases and J 2 bases, leaving 18 bases between the germline ends. The CDR3 loop reads CASTPRQRGPGNTIYF. The CDR3 coding sequence is TGTGCCAGCACTCCGAGGCAGCGAGGACCTGGAAACACCATATATTTT.

This clonotype was counted only a few times. V is TRBV24-1 and J is TRBJ1-2; the D gene is possibly TRBD1 (6 bases). There are 14 residues in the CDR3. The germline V gene has CDR1 KGHDR and CDR2 SFDVKD. V was trimmed by 3 bases and J by 6 bases, leaving 13 bases between them. This CDR3 reads CATSDPGGRHGYTF. The DNA for the CDR3 is TGTGCCACCAGTGATCCTGGGGGCCGCCATGGCTACACCTTC.

This clonotype came up a few times. V usage is TRBV6-5 and J usage is TRBJ2-7; D not certain. From germline, CDR1 is MNHEY and CDR2 SVGAGI. V lost 4 bases and J lost 6, with 10 bases in between. The CDR3 length is 12 residues. For the CDR3, the DNA is TGTGCCAGCAGTTCTGTTTCCCGCGAGCAGTACTTC. Protein sequence: CASSSVSREQYF.

This chain connects TRBV3-1 to TRBJ2-7, with D possibly being TRBD2 (6 bases). Germline CDR1 and CDR2: LGHDT and YNNKEL (reference sequence). This CDR3 has 15 residues. With 0 bases removed from V and 1 base from J, the gap between germline ends came to 10 bases. The CDR3 DNA reads as TGTGCCAGCAGCCAAGATTCGGGGGTGTCCTACGAGCAGTACTTC. This sequence encodes CASSQDSGVSYEQYF.

This chain joins TRBV6-5 and TRBJ2-3; 9 bases match TRBD2. Losses at the gene ends were 4 bases for V and 5 bases for J; bases not matched to a gene: 10. Per the germline V gene, CDR1 is MNHEY and CDR2 is SVGAGI. This CDR3 is 16 amino acids long. The CDR3 here is CASSSPGGGGGDTQYF. The CDR3 DNA is TGTGCCAGCAGTTCCCCCGGCGGGGGGGGAGGAGATACGCAGTATTTT.

This chain links TRBV10-3 with TRBJ2-1; TRBD1 matches at 9 bases. The CDR3 has 14 amino acids. From germline, CDR1 is ENHRY and CDR2 SYGVKD. The V gene end was trimmed by 5 bases and the J gene end by 2 bases; junction bases not matched to a gene: 1. CDR3 residues: CAISRTGAYNEQFF. CDR3 nucleotide sequence: TGTGCCATCAGTAGGACAGGGGCCTACAATGAGCAGTTCTTC.

The chain joins TRBV9 to TRBJ1-1, with D possibly TRBD1 on 5 matching bases. Germline-derived CDR1 and CDR2 are SGDLS and YYNGEE. The CDR3 runs to 15 residues. Trimming shortened V by 4 bases and J by 0 bases, and 13 bases separated the two germline ends. The chain's CDR3 is CASSHQQAMNTEAFF. The DNA of the CDR3 is TGTGCCAGCAGCCACCAACAGGCCATGAACACTGAAGCTTTCTTT.

This clonotype has more than one count but fewer than ten. The chain combines TRBV6-1 with TRBJ1-5, with 10 bases fitting TRBD1. Looked up from germline, CDR1 is MNHNS and CDR2 is SASEGT. The CDR3 has 15 amino acids. Trimming removed 5 bases from V and 2 bases from J; junction bases left unmatched: 3. The CDR3 nucleotides read TGTGCCAGCAGTCCTGGACAGGGGGGCAATCAGCCCCAGCATTTT. Amino acid sequence: CASSPGQGGNQPQHF.

A few counts support this clonotype. For the CDR3, the DNA is TGTGCCAGCAGACAGGGGGCGTCAGGGGAACTGTTTTTT. This sequence encodes CASRQGASGELFF. V gene TRBV2 combines with J gene TRBJ1-4; 9 bases map to TRBD1. V shed 6 bases and J 12 bases; nucleotides not matched to a gene: 8. From germline, CDR1 is SNHLY and CDR2 FYNNEI. The CDR3 is 13 residues long.

The chain employs TRBV5-4 and TRBJ1-2, with 7 bases aligning to TRBD1. CDR1 is SGHNT, CDR2 YYREEE, per germline (reference sequence). The CDR3 runs 15 residues. V lost 3 bases and J lost 8; bases outside the gene matches: 13. DNA of the CDR3: TGTGCCAGCAGCTCGATCCGGGACAGCCTTCTGGGCTACACCTTC. It specifies CASSSIRDSLLGYTF.

A remark on this clonotype: The missing conserved phenylalanine or tryptophan at the end of this CDR3 makes a read error likely. The chain couples TRBV23-1 to TRBJ1-5; possible D gene TRBD1, 5 bases. TRBV23-1 is an ORF for which the function is uncertain. The CDR3 is 19 residues long. Trimming took off 0 bases at V and 2 bases at J, with 20 bases between the two ends. CDR3 region: CASSQSLGQSQGGNQPQHL. In DNA form, the CDR3 reads TGCGCCAGCAGTCAATCATTGGGGCAGTCCCAGGGTGGCAATCAGCCCCAGCATCTT.

V and J are TRBV25-1 and TRBJ1-1, with D perhaps TRBD1 (5 bases). The V and J ends lost 3 bases and 0 bases respectively, with 11 bases between them. The germline V gene has CDR1 MGHDK and CDR2 SYGVNS. The CDR3 sequence is 15 residues long. The CDR3 region is CASSEPGDLNTEAFF. The CDR3 DNA is TGTGCCAGCAGTGAGCCGGGGGATTTGAACACTGAAGCTTTCTTT.

V usage is TRBV6-5 and J usage is TRBJ1-1, with D unclear. Germline V CDR1 and CDR2: MNHEY, SVGAGI. With 2 bases removed from V and 6 bases from J, the gap between germline ends came to 10 bases. The CDR3 extends over 13 amino acids. This chain's CDR3 is CASSYGIRAEAFF. The CDR3 bases are TGTGCCAGCAGTTACGGTATTAGGGCTGAAGCTTTCTTT.

This chain's CDR3 is CASSGASGGVRGEQFF. CDR3 DNA: TGCGCCAGCAGTGGGGCTAGCGGGGGCGTTAGGGGTGAGCAGTTCTTC. The V and J genes are TRBV10-2 and TRBJ2-1, with TRBD2 matching 10 bases. The CDR3 extends over 16 amino acids. CDR1 and CDR2 from the germline V gene are WSHSY and SAAADI. The V and J ends lost 4 bases and 9 bases, in that order; junction bases with no gene match: 12.

The J gene is TRBJ1-1, the V gene TRBV5-1; D remains unclear. Germline V gene data show CDR1 as SGHRS and CDR2 as YFSETQ. Trimming removed 4 bases at V and 0 bases at J, with 13 bases between. The CDR3 sequence is 15 residues long. The CDR3: CASSPGLRMNTEAFF. The CDR3 DNA follows: TGCGCCAGCAGCCCAGGACTGAGGATGAACACTGAAGCTTTCTTT.

The chain joins TRBV20-1 to TRBJ2-2; no definite D call. Germline CDR1 DFQATT, CDR2 SNEGSKA (reference sequence). The length of the CDR3 is 14 residues. The V gene lost 0 bases and the J gene lost 2 bases, with 7 bases spanning the gap. CDR3 sequence: CSARDARNTGELFF. In nucleotides, the CDR3 is TGCAGTGCTAGAGATGCGAGAAACACCGGGGAGCTGTTTTTT.

This clonotype came up a few times. V usage is TRBV30 and J usage is TRBJ1-2; possible D gene TRBD1, 6 bases. This CDR3 spans 13 amino acids. CDR1 and CDR2 (germline): GTSNPN, SVGIG (reference sequence). Trimming took off 5 bases at V and 4 bases at J, with 14 bases between the two ends. The CDR3 DNA sequence: TGTGCCTGGGGAACCAGGGGTGGCTATGGCTACACCTTC. Translation gives CAWGTRGGYGYTF.

The CDR3 spells CASSLGPRGVSTDTQYF. CDR3 DNA: TGCGCCAGCAGCTTAGGTCCGCGGGGGGTAAGCACAGATACGCAGTATTTT. V usage is TRBV5-1 and J usage is TRBJ2-3; 8 bases agree with TRBD2. Germline V gene sequence: CDR1 SGHRS, CDR2 YFSETQ. The CDR3 runs to 17 residues. V shed 2 bases and J 0 bases; nucleotides not matched to a gene: 8.

This clonotype was found a few times. The chain uses TRBV4-2 and TRBJ1-2; 8 nucleotides match TRBD1. CDR1 is LGHNA and CDR2 is YNFKEQ in the germline V gene. The CDR3 covers 16 residues. V lost 0 bases to trimming and J lost 8 bases; unmatched junction nucleotides: 11. The CDR3 sequence is CASSQDPGRGRAGYTF. The CDR3 region has the DNA TGTGCCAGCAGCCAAGATCCGGGCAGGGGGCGTGCGGGCTACACCTTC.

Only a few counts were recorded for this clonotype. DNA for the CDR3: TGTGCCAGTACATTCGGGGGATCTGGAAACACCATATATTTT. It translates to CASTFGGSGNTIYF. V and J are TRBV19 and TRBJ1-3, with D tentatively TRBD1 (5 bases). Trimming shortened V by 7 bases and J by 1 base, and 11 bases separated the two germline ends. CDR1 is LNHDA and CDR2 is SQIVND in the germline V gene (reference sequence). CDR3 length: 14 residues.

V usage is TRBV19 and J usage is TRBJ1-3; D gene unclear. CDR1 is LNHDA and CDR2 is SQIVND in the germline V gene (reference sequence). The germline V and J ends were trimmed by 6 bases and 0 bases, with 15 bases remaining between them. The CDR3 length is 16 residues. CDR3 sequence reads: CASSLRPHSSGNTIYF. CDR3 DNA sequence: TGTGCCAGTAGCCTTCGCCCCCACAGCTCTGGAAACACCATATATTTT.

This clonotype was counted between two and nine times. The rearrangement links TRBV4-1 to TRBJ2-5, with D maybe TRBD1 (5 bases). Germline CDR1 is MGHRA and CDR2 is YSYEKL. V shed 4 bases and J shed 5 bases, with 20 bases lying between them. The CDR3 spans 16 residues. The DNA for the CDR3 is TGCGCCAGCAGCCCTCGGAGACAGACCTTCGGGGAGACCCAGTACTTC. As protein: CASSPRRQTFGETQYF.